The 2 T cell receptor beta chains in this list originate from one sample, sequenced in a study of blood T cell repertoires in COVID-19 (dated by TCRdb to the early 2020s). To prepare the library, the immunoSEQ multiplex PCR assay was applied. This is the immuneACCESS table as TCRdb keeps it, with only in-frame sequences that have V and J called. A part of the clones is gone; compared with another copy, unresolved V genes explain less than half, and the rest is unexplained. The sample table contains around 250,000 clones; only one count was recorded for roughly nine tenths of them. The ten largest clones represent 6.2% of the sample. Sequences were obtained from peripheral blood. The receptors stem from a man aged 55 to 70 with acute or convalescent COVID-19.

The rearrangement links TRBV9 to TRBJ1-1; the D gene is possibly TRBD1 (6 bases). V gave up 0 bases and J gave up 11 bases, with 14 bases separating them. This CDR3 is built from 13 residues. Germline lookup yields CDR1 SGDLS and CDR2 YYNGEE. CDR3 bases: TGTGCCAGCAGCGTAGCGGGGGGCAGGGAGGCTTTCTTT. Protein sequence: CASSVAGGREAFF. The variable domain in full, with the rest retrieved from reference TRBV9 and TRBJ1-1, is DSGVTQTPKHLITATGQRVTLRCSPRSGDLSVYWYQQSLDQGLQFLIQYYNGEERAKGNILERFSAQQFPDLHSELNLSSLELGDSALYFCASSVAGGREAFFGQGTRLTVV.

The rearrangement uses TRBV11-2 and TRBJ1-1; 8 bases agree with TRBD1. Trimming cost V 4 bases and J 5 bases; bases outside gene matches: 3. CDR1 and CDR2 from the germline V gene are SGHAT and FQNNGV. The CDR3 length is 13 residues. CDR3 sequence (DNA): TGTGCCAGCAGCTCGACAGGGGTGACTGAAGCTTTCTTT. Translation gives CASSSTGVTEAFF.